The entry that follows covers one TCR beta chain sequence. Its antigen is as yet unknown. This sample includes further DNA sequences coding for the same CDR3. The data derive from a study of shared clonotypes between healthy human individuals. Study-wide results and limits: It was observed that about 5% of naive CD4 clonotypes were shared across several donors. Naive subsets generally had larger estimated richness than memory subsets.

Investigators divided CD4+ cells into CD45RA+ naive and CD45RA-negative memory subsets. Deep was the level used in running the assay. Data came from immunoSEQ multiplex PCR; TCRdb stores just in-frame clones and leaves some out. In the table there are 2 million to 3 million clones, 90% to 95% of which are singletons. CDR3 length equals 13 residues. The germline V gene encodes CDR1 SNHLY and CDR2 FYNNEI. V lost 7 bases and J lost 1, with 10 bases in between. The chain employs TRBV2 and TRBJ1-1; maybe TRBD1 (6 bases). Sequenced: naive CD4+ T cells from PBMCs. Subset noted: CD45RA+ positively selected. The source is a man between 18 and 29 years old in good health. Some clones in this sample may be carry-over from other donors' samples. The CDR3 nucleotides are TGTGCCAGCACTTCACAGGGGAACACTGAAGCTTTCTTT. Its protein is CASTSQGNTEAFF.